This T cell receptor (beta chain) is from a study of cytomegalovirus exposure and HLA in healthy donors. Primers included in the PCR were 60 Vbeta and 13 Jbeta primers. The data were produced by immunoSEQ multiplex PCR, yet TCRdb's version contains in-frame clones alone and is incomplete. The sample consists of some 200,000 clones, around 75% of them appearing once. Sequenced material: PBMCs. This receptor was taken from a young woman in good health and CMV-seronegative.

As DNA, the CDR3 is TGTGCCAGCAGCCAAGTAGGGAGCGAGGTGGAGCAGTACTTC. The encoded protein is CASSQVGSEVEQYF. This chain joins TRBV4-2 and TRBJ2-7, with TRBD2 as a possible D gene (5 bases). CDR1 is LGHNA and CDR2 is YNFKEQ in the germline V gene. This CDR3 has 14 residues. V was shortened by 1 base and J by 7 bases, with 14 bases between the two germline ends.